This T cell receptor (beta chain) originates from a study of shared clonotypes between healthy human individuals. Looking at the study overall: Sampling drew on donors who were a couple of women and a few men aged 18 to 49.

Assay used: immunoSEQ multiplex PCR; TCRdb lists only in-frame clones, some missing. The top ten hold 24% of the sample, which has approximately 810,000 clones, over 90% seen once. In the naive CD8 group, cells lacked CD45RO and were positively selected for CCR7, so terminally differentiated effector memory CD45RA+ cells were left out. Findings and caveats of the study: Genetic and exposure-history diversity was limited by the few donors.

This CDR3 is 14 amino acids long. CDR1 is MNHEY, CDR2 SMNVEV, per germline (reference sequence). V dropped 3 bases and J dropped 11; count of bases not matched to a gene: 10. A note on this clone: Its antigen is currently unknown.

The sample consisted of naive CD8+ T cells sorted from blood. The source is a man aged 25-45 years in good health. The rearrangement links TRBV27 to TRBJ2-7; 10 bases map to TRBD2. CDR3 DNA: TGTGCCAGCAGTTTGGGGTTAGCGGGAGGAGCCAAGTACTTC. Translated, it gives CASSLGLAGGAKYF.